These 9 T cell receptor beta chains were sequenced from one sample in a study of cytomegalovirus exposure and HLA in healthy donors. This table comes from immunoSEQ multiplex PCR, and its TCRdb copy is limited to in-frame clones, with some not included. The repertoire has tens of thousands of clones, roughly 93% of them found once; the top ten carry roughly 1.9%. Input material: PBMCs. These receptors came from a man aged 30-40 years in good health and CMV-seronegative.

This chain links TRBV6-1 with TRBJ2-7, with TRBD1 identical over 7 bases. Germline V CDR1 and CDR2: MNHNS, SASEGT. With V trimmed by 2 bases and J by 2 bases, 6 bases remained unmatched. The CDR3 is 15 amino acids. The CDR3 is CASSEFGQGAYEQYF. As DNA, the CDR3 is TGTGCCAGCAGTGAATTTGGGCAGGGGGCCTACGAGCAGTACTTC.

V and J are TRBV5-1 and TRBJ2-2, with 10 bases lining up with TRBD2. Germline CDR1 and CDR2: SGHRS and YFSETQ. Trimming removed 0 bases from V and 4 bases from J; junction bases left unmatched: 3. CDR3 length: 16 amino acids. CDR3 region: CASSLVAGGGTGELFF. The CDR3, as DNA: TGCGCCAGCAGCTTGGTAGCGGGAGGCGGCACCGGGGAGCTGTTTTTT.

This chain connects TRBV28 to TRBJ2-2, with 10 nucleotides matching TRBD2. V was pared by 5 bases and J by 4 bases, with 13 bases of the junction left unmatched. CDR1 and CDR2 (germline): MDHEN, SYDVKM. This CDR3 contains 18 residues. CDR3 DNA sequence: TGTGCCAGCAGTCCCCCCAGCGGGAGGGCCTCGGGCACCGGGGAGCTGTTTTTT. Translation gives CASSPPSGRASGTGELFF.

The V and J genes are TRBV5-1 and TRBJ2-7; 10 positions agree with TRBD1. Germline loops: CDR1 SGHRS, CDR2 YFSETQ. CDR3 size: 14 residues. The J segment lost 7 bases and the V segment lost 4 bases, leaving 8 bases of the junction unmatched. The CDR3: CASSPGQGVAEQYF. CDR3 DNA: TGCGCCAGCAGCCCCGGACAGGGGGTTGCGGAGCAGTACTTC.

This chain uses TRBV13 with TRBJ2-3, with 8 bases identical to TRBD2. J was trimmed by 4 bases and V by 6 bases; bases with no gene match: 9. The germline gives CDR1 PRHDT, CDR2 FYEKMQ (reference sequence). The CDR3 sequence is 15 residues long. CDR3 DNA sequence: TGTGCCAGCAGACCGAGACTAGCGTTATCAGATACGCAGTATTTT. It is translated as CASRPRLALSDTQYF.

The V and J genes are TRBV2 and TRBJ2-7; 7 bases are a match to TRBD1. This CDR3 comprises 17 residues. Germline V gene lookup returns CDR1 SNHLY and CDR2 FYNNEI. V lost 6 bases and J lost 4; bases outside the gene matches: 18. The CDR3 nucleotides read TGTGCCAGCAGGGGGACAGAAGGTCTACCTATGGGTTACGAGCAGTACTTC. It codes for CASRGTEGLPMGYEQYF.

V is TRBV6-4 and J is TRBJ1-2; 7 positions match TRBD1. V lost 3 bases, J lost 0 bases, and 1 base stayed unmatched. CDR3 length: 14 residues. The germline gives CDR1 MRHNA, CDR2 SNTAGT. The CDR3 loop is CASSEGQSNYGYTF. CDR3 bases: TGTGCCAGCAGTGAGGGACAGTCTAACTATGGCTACACCTTC.

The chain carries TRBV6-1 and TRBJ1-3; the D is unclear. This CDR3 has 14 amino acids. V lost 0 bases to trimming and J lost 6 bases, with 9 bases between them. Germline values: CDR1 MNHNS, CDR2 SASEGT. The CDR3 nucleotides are TGTGCCAGCAGTGAAGCCAGACTTTCAAACACCATATATTTT. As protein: CASSEARLSNTIYF.

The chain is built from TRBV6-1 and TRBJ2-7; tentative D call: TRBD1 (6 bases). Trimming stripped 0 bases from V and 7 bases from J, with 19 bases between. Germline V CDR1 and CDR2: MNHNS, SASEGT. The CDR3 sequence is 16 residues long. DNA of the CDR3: TGTGCCAGCAGTGAAGCTCTGGGGGCGCCTCCGGGGGAGCAGTACTTC. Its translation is CASSEALGAPPGEQYF.